This T cell receptor (beta chain) was sequenced in a study of cytomegalovirus exposure and HLA in healthy donors. Broader study findings: As a later analysis showed, several of the most significant clusters appeared to be linked to common viral pathogens. TCR beta V- and J-gene trimming was later associated with a missense DCLRE1C variant. CMV serostatus was the sole immune exposure data available.

CDR1 is MNHEY, CDR2 SVGAGI, per germline. The CDR3 consists of 13 residues. The V segment lost 6 bases and the J segment 6 bases; nucleotides outside the gene matches: 7. A remark on this clone: Its antigen is unknown.

The PCR had 60 Vbeta and 13 Jbeta primers. Clones were read by immunoSEQ multiplex PCR, and TCRdb kept only the in-frame ones, dropping some. The sample shows 200,000 to 250,000 clones, 78% of them seen only once. Sequencing was performed on PBMCs. The chain links TRBV6-5 to TRBJ1-1; 7 positions agree with TRBD1. The receptor's source is a boy between 5 and 17 years old in good health and CMV-seronegative. CDR3 coding DNA: TGTGCCAGCAGATTTACAGGGGAAGCTGAAGCTTTCTTT. It specifies CASRFTGEAEAFF.